The rows below give T cell receptor beta chains drawn from one sample of a study of cytomegalovirus exposure and HLA in healthy donors. Only in-frame clones appear in the TCRdb table, and some are missing; sequencing was by immunoSEQ multiplex PCR. The profile covers around 140,000 clones, with around 77% appearing a single time and 0.94% taken by the ten largest. Sequences were obtained from PBMCs. The receptors were gathered from a woman aged 55-69 years in good health and CMV-seronegative. Each CDR3 is given with its conserved first and last residue. The D gene is left open where the match is weak. The size field is filled for only some rows; it gives once, few, many or a size class.

>TRBJ1-1|NA|NA|15|TRBV19
TGTGCCAGTAGTATAGATCATGGGAGGGGCACTGAAGCTTTCTTT
CASSIDHGRGTEAFF
>TRBJ1-3|TRBD1|NA|16|TRBV28
TGTGCCAGCAGTTCCCCCTCAGGGGGCTCTGGAAACACCATATATTTT
CASSSPSGGSGNTIYF
>TRBJ1-6|NA|few|14|TRBV13
TGTGCCAGCAGCGGCCGGGACTTAAATTCACCCCTCCACTTT
CASSGRDLNSPLHF
>TRBJ1-5|TRBD1|few|16|TRBV4-1
TGCGCCAGCAGCCAAGATCAGGGGGCGTTGATGGGGCCCCAGCATTTT
CASSQDQGALMGPQHF
>TRBJ2-1|TRBD1|NA|14|TRBV28
TGTGCCAGCAGTGCACAGGGGATGTGGAATGAGCAGTTCTTC
CASSAQGMWNEQFF
>TRBJ2-3|TRBD2|few|16|TRBV5-1
TGCGCCAGCAGCCCGGGACTAGCGGGCAACACAGATACGCAGTATTTT
CASSPGLAGNTDTQYF
>TRBJ2-7|NA|NA|14|TRBV4-2
TGTGCCAGCAGCCCCCGGGGGGCCTCCTACGAGCAGTACTTC
CASSPRGASYEQYF
>TRBJ2-3|TRBD2|NA|14|TRBV6-1
TGTGCCAGCAGGGCTAGCGGGGGTACAGATACGCAGTATTTT
CASRASGGTDTQYF
>TRBJ2-1|TRBD2|NA|14|TRBV9
TGTGCCAGCAGCACGGGACTAGCGGGAAATGAGCAGTTCTTC
CASSTGLAGNEQFF
>TRBJ2-3|NA|NA|14|TRBV7-2
TGTGCCAGCAGCTTAGCCCGGGTAGCAGATACGCAGTATTTT
CASSLARVADTQYF
>TRBJ2-5|TRBD2|NA|15|TRBV30
TGTGCCTGGAGTGCGGGGGGGGCGACCCGGGAGACCCAGTACTTC
CAWSAGGATRETQYF
>TRBJ1-6|NA|NA|14|TRBV2
TGTGCCAGCACCCGAGTGGGCCCCCGTTCACCCCTCCACTTT
CASTRVGPRSPLHF
>TRBJ2-7|TRBD2|NA|16|TRBV28
TGTGCCAGCAGTTTATCCGGGGGCGGGGGGGCTCGAGAGCAGTACTTC
CASSLSGGGGAREQYF
>TRBJ2-3|NA|NA|12|TRBV6-1
TGTGCCAGCAGTGAATTGTGGGGGGAACAGTATTTT
CASSELWGEQYF
>TRBJ2-7|NA|NA|16|TRBV4-2
TGTGCCAGCAGCCAAGATATTGGGCGGGAACTTTACGAGCAGTACTTC
CASSQDIGRELYEQYF
>TRBJ1-2|TRBD1|NA|15|TRBV6-1
TGTGCCAGCAGTGAAGGGACAGGGCCGATACGCGGCTACACCTTC
CASSEGTGPIRGYTF
>TRBJ1-3|NA|NA|15|TRBV7-8
TGTGCCAGCAGCTTATCGCGGTTCTCTGGAAACACCATATATTTT
CASSLSRFSGNTIYF
>TRBJ2-3|NA|NA|13|TRBV7-9
TGTTCCAGCAGGAGAGAACTAACAGATACGCAGTATTTT
CSSRRELTDTQYF
>TRBJ2-7|NA|NA|12|TRBV28
TGTGCCAGCAGTGTTAGCTCCTACGAGCAGTACTTC
CASSVSSYEQYF
>TRBJ1-1|NA|NA|14|TRBV9
TGTGCCAGCAGCGTAGGCAGTCTGAACACTGAAGCTTTCTTT
CASSVGSLNTEAFF
>TRBJ2-5|TRBD1|once|15|TRBV10-3
TGTGCCATCGGTCGGACAGGGGGCGTGGGAGAGACCCAGTACTTC
CAIGRTGGVGETQYF
>TRBJ2-5|NA|few|12|TRBV2
TGTGCCAGCAGAGGACTTATTGCGACCCAGTACTTC
CASRGLIATQYF
>TRBJ1-2|NA|NA|17|TRBV7-9
TGTGCCAGCAGCTTAGGCTTGGAGCTACAGGCTAACTATGGCTACACCTTC
CASSLGLELQANYGYTF
>TRBJ2-5|NA|NA|15|TRBV6-5
TGTGCCAGCAGTTACTCGCGGACAGCGATTCAGGAGCAGTACTTC
CASSYSRTAIQEQYF
>TRBJ2-7|TRBD1|NA|14|TRBV5-1
TGCGCCAGCAGAACCGGGACAGGGGAGGACGAGCAGTACTTC
CASRTGTGEDEQYF
>TRBJ1-1|NA|NA|20|TRBV23-1
TGCGCCAGCAGCGACGGCGGCAGGGACAAGGGTTTCGGAATGAACACTGAAGCTTTCTTT
CASSDGGRDKGFGMNTEAFF
>TRBJ1-5|TRBD1|NA|15|TRBV28
TGTGCCAGCAGTTTAAATGGGCCAGGGGGTCAGCCCCAGCATTTT
CASSLNGPGGQPQHF
>TRBJ2-1|TRBD1|once|16|TRBV29-1
TGCAGCGTTAGTGATACCCCGGGACAGGCCAGCAATGAGCAGTTCTTC
CSVSDTPGQASNEQFF
>TRBJ1-1|NA|NA|20|TRBV7-8
TGTGCCAGCAGCCTACTAGGGGGGGAGGGGGAAATGATCATGAACACTGAAGCTTTCTTT
CASSLLGGEGEMIMNTEAFF
>TRBJ2-3|TRBD2|NA|19|TRBV7-8
TGTGCCAGCAGCTTACCCCTCACCCCACGGCGGGAGTCCCCAGATACGCAGTATTTT
CASSLPLTPRRESPDTQYF
>TRBJ1-1|NA|once|14|TRBV15
TGTGCCACCAGCAGAGGAGGGTCGAGTACTGAAGCTTTCTTT
CATSRGGSSTEAFF
>TRBJ1-2|TRBD1|NA|14|TRBV7-8
TGTGCCAGCAGCTTAACAGGGGATAGCTATGGCTACACCTTC
CASSLTGDSYGYTF
>TRBJ2-2|TRBD1|few|14|TRBV27
TGTGCCAGCAGGCTGACAGGGGGCTCCGGGGAGCTGTTTTTT
CASRLTGGSGELFF
>TRBJ1-2|NA|NA|12|TRBV6-5
TGTGCCACCAGACTCCAGGGCTATGGCTACACCTTC
CATRLQGYGYTF
>TRBJ2-1|TRBD2|NA|18|TRBV4-1
TGCGCCAGCAGCCAAGGGACTAGCGTTTGGTCGTTATACAATGAGCGGTTCTTC
CASSQGTSVWSLYNERFF
>TRBJ2-5|TRBD2|NA|16|TRBV7-8
TGTGCCAGCAGCCCATTCGGGGCGGGAGGGCAAGAGACCCAGTACTTC
CASSPFGAGGQETQYF
>TRBJ2-7|NA|NA|12|TRBV19
TGTGCCACTCGGGATCGAGGGTTCGAGCAGTACTTC
CATRDRGFEQYF
>TRBJ2-5|TRBD1|few|14|TRBV28
TGTGCCAGCAGCACCAGGGACAGCCAAGAGACCCAGTACTTC
CASSTRDSQETQYF
>TRBJ2-3|TRBD2|NA|16|TRBV27
TGTGCCAGCAGTCTTGCCGGGACTAGTAGCACAGATACGCAGTATTTT
CASSLAGTSSTDTQYF
>TRBJ1-2|NA|NA|15|TRBV5-8
TGTGCCAGCAGCTCAACAGGGATAAATAACTATGGCTACACCTTC
CASSSTGINNYGYTF
>TRBJ1-4|TRBD1|NA|14|TRBV5-1
TGCGCCAGCAGCTCGACAGGGGGCAATGAAAAACTGTTTTTT
CASSSTGGNEKLFF